This TCR beta chain derives from a study of shared clonotypes between healthy human individuals. Study information: There were three CD4 naive, three CD4 memory, two CD8 naive and one CD8 memory plates per donor. The study, taken as a whole, reports: Only blood samples were collected, and tissue repertoires likely differ. What naive subsets generally showed was a larger estimated richness than memory subsets showed. Sorted-subset sequencing, rarefaction showed, was incomplete despite large depth.

Only in-frame clones appear in the TCRdb table, and some are missing; sequencing was by immunoSEQ multiplex PCR. The sample contains roughly 680,000 clones, roughly two thirds of which appear only once. Notes on this clone: As yet, its antigen is unknown.

The source of this sequence is a woman aged 25 to 39 in good health. Sequenced sample: memory CD4+ T cells sorted from blood. Regarding subset: CD45RA-negative fraction.

DNA for the CDR3: TGTGCCAGCTCCCAACCCAGGGAGGTCTATGGCTACACCTTC. This codes for CASSQPREVYGYTF. V usage is TRBV28 and J usage is TRBJ1-2, with a weak D call TRBD1 (5 bases). Germline V lookup: CDR1 MDHEN, CDR2 SYDVKM. This CDR3 contains 14 residues. Trimming removed 8 bases at V and 4 bases at J, with 17 bases between.